Below are 8 T cell receptor beta chains sequenced from a single sample in a study of Ad26.COV2.S vaccination and SARS-CoV-2 variants. TCRdb keeps only in-frame clones here, not all; method: immunoSEQ multiplex PCR. Of about 410,000 clones in the sample, approximately 91% are singletons; the top ten hold around 1.8%. Treatment indicated: some 19 received Ad26.COV2.S at low or high dose, single or two shots; several received placebo; per-sample allocation not given. Day 63 after the first injection of vaccine or placebo was the sampling time. This specimen consisted of peripheral blood, obtained in a trial of Ad26.COV2.S vaccine versus placebo. These TCRs come from a person aged 18-60 years who received the Ad26.COV2.S COVID-19 vaccine or a placebo.

The rearrangement uses TRBV20-1 and TRBJ1-2; a possible D gene is TRBD1 (6 bases). The CDR3 runs 12 residues. V gave up 3 bases and J gave up 7 bases, with 12 bases separating them. Per germline, CDR1 DFQATT and CDR2 SNEGSKA (reference sequence). CDR3 region: CSASQGNSGYTF. DNA of the CDR3: TGCAGTGCTAGTCAGGGGAATAGTGGCTACACCTTC.

J is TRBJ2-5 and V is TRBV30, with D perhaps TRBD1 or TRBD2 (5 bases each). Germline CDR1 is GTSNPN and CDR2 is SVGIG (reference sequence). The CDR3 is 15 amino acids. Trimming cost V 2 bases and J 1 base, with 14 bases left between them. The CDR3 reads CAWSLPGRGQETQYF. CDR3 DNA: TGTGCCTGGAGTCTTCCGGGACGGGGCCAAGAGACCCAGTACTTC.

The V and J genes are TRBV7-8 and TRBJ2-3; D is undetermined. Germline CDR1 reads SGHVS; CDR2 reads FQNEAQ. Trimming removed 4 bases from V and 1 base from J, with 6 bases in between. The CDR3 runs to 13 residues. CDR3 coding DNA: TGTGCCAGCAGCTCATTCCGCACAGATACGCAGTATTTT. This gives the protein CASSSFRTDTQYF. The full variable domain, rest sourced from reference TRBV7-8 and TRBJ2-3, is GAGVSQSPRYKVAKRGQDVALRCDPISGHVSLFWYQQALGQGPEFLTYFQNEAQLDKSGLPSDRFFAERPEGSVSTLKIQRTQQEDSAVYLCASSSFRTDTQYFGPGTRLTVL.

This chain connects TRBV28 to TRBJ2-1; 10 bases map to TRBD2. V was clipped by 6 bases and J by 5 bases; unmatched bases: 7. This CDR3 is 15 amino acids long. Germline V gene data show CDR1 as MDHEN and CDR2 as SYDVKM. The CDR3 reads CASRTPGLANNEQFF. DNA for the CDR3: TGTGCCAGCAGAACCCCGGGACTAGCGAACAATGAGCAGTTCTTC.

This sequence joins TRBV5-1 and TRBJ2-2, with TRBD2 matching over 7 bases. The CDR3 consists of 17 residues. Germline lookup yields CDR1 SGHRS and CDR2 YFSETQ. The V and J ends lost 1 base and 8 bases, in that order; junction bases with no gene match: 14. DNA for the CDR3: TGCGCCAGCAGCTTGTGGCCTCAACGGGGGGATACTGGGGAGCTGTTTTTT. It yields the protein CASSLWPQRGDTGELFF.

This chain connects TRBV18 to TRBJ2-4; 9 bases are shared with TRBD2. CDR3 size: 19 residues. The ends lost 2 bases at V and 0 bases at J; junction bases unmatched: 11. The V gene's germline CDR1 is KGHSH and CDR2 LQKENI. The chain's CDR3 is CASSPSPAGGELAKNIQYF. DNA for the CDR3: TGTGCCAGCTCACCAAGCCCAGCGGGGGGCGAACTAGCCAAAAACATTCAGTACTTC.

This clone has only one observation. The V and J genes are TRBV27 and TRBJ1-6; 7 nucleotides align to TRBD1. The germline gives CDR1 MNHEY, CDR2 SMNVEV (reference sequence). The CDR3 loop spans 15 amino acids. J lost 13 bases, V lost 0 bases, and 9 bases had no gene match. In DNA form, the CDR3 reads TGTGCCAGCAGTTTATCTAACAGGGGCTATCCCCCCCTCCACTTT. Translation: CASSLSNRGYPPLHF.

The chain has TRBV6-1 and TRBJ2-7; D remains ambiguous. CDR3 size: 11 residues. V was trimmed by 0 bases and J by 12 bases, leaving 9 bases between them. Germline CDR1 reads MNHNS; CDR2 reads SASEGT. CDR3 sequence reads: CASSEALTPYF. CDR3 sequence (DNA): TGTGCCAGCAGTGAAGCTCTTACCCCGTACTTC.